The T cell receptor beta chain described here comes from a study of cytomegalovirus exposure and HLA in healthy donors. Trimming left V 0 bases short and J 3 bases short, with 15 bases between. The germline CDR1 and CDR2 sequences are LGHNA and YNFKEQ. The CDR3 consists of 16 residues. Comments on this clone: Its specificity is not known.

Measured with immunoSEQ multiplex PCR; TCRdb has only the in-frame clones, and not every one. The sample consists of hundreds of thousands of clones, less than 85% of them appearing once. Separate from the roughly 700-subject first cohort was the approximately 120-subject validation cohort, to which the donors belonged. The study, taken as a whole, reports: Clusters of TCRs from the first cohort tended to co-occur in the roughly 120 validation repertoires (as a later analysis found). Despite most TCR sequences being rare, some public TCRs occurred in many donors.

This TCR was sampled from a young woman in good health and CMV-seronegative. The sample taken for sequencing was PBMCs. The chain is built from TRBV4-2 and TRBJ2-7, with D possibly matching TRBD1 (6 bases). For the CDR3, the DNA is TGTGCCAGCAGCCAAGAGGTGTCCGGACAGAACTACGAGCAGTACTTC. Protein: CASSQEVSGQNYEQYF.